The entry that follows covers one TCR beta chain sequence. This entry comes from a study of blood T cell repertoires in COVID-19. The ends were cut back, 8 bases at V and 2 bases at J, with 10 bases in the middle. This CDR3 is built from 12 residues. Germline CDR1 and CDR2: MNHEY and SVGAGI. In the source study's methods: How many nucleated cells were present was estimated from reference gene primer amplification. Data came from immunoSEQ multiplex PCR; TCRdb stores just in-frame clones and leaves some out. D and trimming come from the DNA, and the V and J calls and clone size come from that table. The profile covers about 250,000 clones, with around 83% appearing a single time and about 5.7% taken by the ten largest.

The gene calls are TRBV6-5 and TRBJ2-7; D is undetermined. The receptor's source is a man older than 75 with acute or convalescent COVID-19. Source material: peripheral blood. CDR3 DNA: TGTGCCAGCCTAGGAAGGACCTACGAGCAGTACTTC. Protein: CASLGRTYEQYF.